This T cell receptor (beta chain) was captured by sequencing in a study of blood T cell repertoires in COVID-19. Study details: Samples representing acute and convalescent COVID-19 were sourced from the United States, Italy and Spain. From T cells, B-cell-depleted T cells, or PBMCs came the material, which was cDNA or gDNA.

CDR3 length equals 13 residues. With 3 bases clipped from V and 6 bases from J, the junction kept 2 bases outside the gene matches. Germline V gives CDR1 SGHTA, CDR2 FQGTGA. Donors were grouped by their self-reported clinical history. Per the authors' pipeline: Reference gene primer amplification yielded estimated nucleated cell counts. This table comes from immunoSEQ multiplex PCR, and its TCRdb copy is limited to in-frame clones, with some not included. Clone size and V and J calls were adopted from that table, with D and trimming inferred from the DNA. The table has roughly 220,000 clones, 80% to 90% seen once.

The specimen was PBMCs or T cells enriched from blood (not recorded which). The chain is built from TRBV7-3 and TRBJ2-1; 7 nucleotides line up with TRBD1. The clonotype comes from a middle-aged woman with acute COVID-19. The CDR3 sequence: CASSLTGSNEQFF. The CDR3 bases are TGTGCCAGCAGCTTGACAGGGAGCAATGAGCAGTTCTTC.